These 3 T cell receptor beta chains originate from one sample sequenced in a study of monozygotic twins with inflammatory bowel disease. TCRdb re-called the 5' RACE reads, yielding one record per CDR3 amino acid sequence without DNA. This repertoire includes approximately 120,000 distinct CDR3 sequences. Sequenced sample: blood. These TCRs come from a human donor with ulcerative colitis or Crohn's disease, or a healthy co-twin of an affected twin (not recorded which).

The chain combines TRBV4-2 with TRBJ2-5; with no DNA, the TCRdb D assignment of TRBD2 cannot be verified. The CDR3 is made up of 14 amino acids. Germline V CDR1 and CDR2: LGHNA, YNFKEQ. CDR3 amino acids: CASSQERGGETQYF.

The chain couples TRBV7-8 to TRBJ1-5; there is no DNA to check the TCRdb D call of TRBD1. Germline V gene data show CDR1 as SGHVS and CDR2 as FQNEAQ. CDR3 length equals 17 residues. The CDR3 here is CASSLETGGYSNQPQHF.

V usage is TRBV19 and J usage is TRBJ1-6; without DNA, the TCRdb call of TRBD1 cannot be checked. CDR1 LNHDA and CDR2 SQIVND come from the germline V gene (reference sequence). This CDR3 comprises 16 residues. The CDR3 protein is CASNPRQVDYNSPLHF.